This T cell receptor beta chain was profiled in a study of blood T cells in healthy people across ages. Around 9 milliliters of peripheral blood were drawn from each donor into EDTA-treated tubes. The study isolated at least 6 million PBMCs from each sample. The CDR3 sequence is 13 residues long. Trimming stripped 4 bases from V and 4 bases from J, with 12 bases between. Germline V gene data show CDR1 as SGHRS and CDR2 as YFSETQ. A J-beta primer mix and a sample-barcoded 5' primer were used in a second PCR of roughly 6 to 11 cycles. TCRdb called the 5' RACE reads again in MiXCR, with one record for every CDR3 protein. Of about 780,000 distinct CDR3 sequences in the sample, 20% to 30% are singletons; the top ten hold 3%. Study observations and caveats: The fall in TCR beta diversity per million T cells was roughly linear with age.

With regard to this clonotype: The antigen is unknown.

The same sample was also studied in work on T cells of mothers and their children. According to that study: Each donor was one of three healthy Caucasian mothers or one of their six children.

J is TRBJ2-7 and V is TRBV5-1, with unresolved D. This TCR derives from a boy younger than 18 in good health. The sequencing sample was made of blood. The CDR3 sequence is CASSHPDGYEQYF. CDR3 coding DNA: TGCGCCAGCAGCCACCCGGACGGATACGAGCAGTACTTC.